One and the same sample provided the 23 T cell receptor beta chains below, sequenced in a study of technical replicates of blood from several donors. TCRdb's table, derived via immunoSEQ multiplex PCR, lists solely in-frame clones and lacks some. The data contain tens of thousands of clones, roughly 94% of them singletons. Sequences were obtained from T cells isolated from PBMCs. The receptor source for this set is a human donor in good health.

This chain links TRBV4-1 with TRBJ2-2; D may be TRBD1 (6 bases). V lost 1 base to trimming and J lost 7 bases, with 16 bases between them. CDR3 size: 16 residues. In germline, CDR1 is MGHRA, CDR2 YSYEKL. As DNA, the CDR3 is TGCGCCAGCAGCCAAGCGGCTGGGGGCTCGGACGGGGAGCTGTTTTTT. Protein product: CASSQAAGGSDGELFF.

The chain joins TRBV5-6 to TRBJ2-3; 10 nucleotides match TRBD1. Germline lookup yields CDR1 SGHDT and CDR2 YYEEEE. Trimming took 2 bases from V and 4 from J; bases not matched to a gene: 4. The length of the CDR3 is 15 residues. The CDR3 DNA reads as TGTGCCAGCAGCTTCCGGGACAGGGGTTCAGATACGCAGTATTTT. Encoded protein: CASSFRDRGSDTQYF.

This rearrangement joins TRBV6-1 to TRBJ1-6; D possibly corresponds to TRBD1 (6 bases). The CDR3 spans 12 residues. CDR1 MNHNS and CDR2 SASEGT come from the germline V gene. Trimming removed 8 bases from V and 10 bases from J, with 12 bases in between. CDR3: CASGRGASPLHF. As DNA, the CDR3 is TGTGCCAGCGGCCGGGGGGCCTCACCCCTCCACTTT.

The chain joins TRBV19 to TRBJ2-2; D call uncertain. Looked up from germline, CDR1 is LNHDA and CDR2 is SQIVND (reference sequence). Trimming stripped 7 bases from V and 0 bases from J, with 12 bases between. CDR3 length: 15 residues. CDR3: CASNQWSPNTGELFF. The CDR3, as DNA: TGTGCCAGTAACCAGTGGTCCCCGAACACCGGGGAGCTGTTTTTT.

This chain links TRBV9 with TRBJ1-2; 8 bases agree with TRBD1. Germline CDR1 is SGDLS and CDR2 is YYNGEE. The CDR3 contains 19 residues. The V segment lost 0 bases and the J segment 4 bases; nucleotides outside the gene matches: 17. This CDR3 reads CASSVGIPGQVSSGYGYTF. CDR3 nucleotides: TGTGCCAGCAGCGTAGGGATTCCGGGACAGGTCTCTTCGGGCTATGGCTACACCTTC.

The V and J genes are TRBV6-5 and TRBJ2-1; tentatively, D is TRBD1 (6 bases). Germline CDR1 reads MNHEY; CDR2 reads SVGAGI. The CDR3 loop spans 14 amino acids. The V end lost 2 bases, the J end lost 11 bases, and 16 bases lay between the germline ends. The CDR3 reads CASSYAKPGQKQFF. The CDR3 nucleotides read TGTGCCAGCAGTTACGCCAAACCGGGACAAAAGCAGTTCTTC.

This rearrangement joins TRBV6-1 to TRBJ2-5, with 8 positions matching TRBD1. The CDR3 covers 14 residues. J gave up 3 bases and V 7 bases, and 7 bases lay outside the gene matches. Per germline, CDR1 MNHNS and CDR2 SASEGT. Here the CDR3 reads CASNIQGGEETQYF. The CDR3 nucleotides read TGTGCCAGCAACATACAGGGGGGAGAAGAGACCCAGTACTTC.

Concerning this clone itself: The sample has other DNA sequences that encode this CDR3 too. The gene calls are TRBV6-1 and TRBJ1-1; tentatively, D is TRBD1 (5 bases). Trimming pared 6 bases from V and 2 bases from J, leaving 10 bases between. Germline CDR1 reads MNHNS; CDR2 reads SASEGT. The CDR3 is 13 amino acids. CDR3 protein: CASSLTGNTEAFF. The CDR3 region has the DNA TGTGCCAGCAGCTTAACAGGCAACACTGAAGCTTTCTTT.

J is TRBJ2-5 and V is TRBV4-1, with D possibly being TRBD2 (5 bases). In germline, CDR1 is MGHRA, CDR2 YSYEKL. CDR3 length: 17 residues. Trimming shortened V by 4 bases and J by 1 base, and 19 bases separated the two germline ends. CDR3 bases: TGCGCCAGCAGCCTTACCGCTGGAGCGGATTTCCAAGAGACCCAGTACTTC. Translated, it gives CASSLTAGADFQETQYF.

The chain employs TRBV29-1 and TRBJ1-2; 10 positions match TRBD1. CDR1 and CDR2 (germline): SQVTM, ANQGSEA. The CDR3 spans 11 residues. Trimming took 4 bases from V and 8 from J; bases not matched to a gene: 1. CDR3 in DNA: TGCAGCGTTGGGACAGGGGGAGGCTACACCTTC. Its translation: CSVGTGGGYTF.

As regards this clone: A read error may produce the germline difference seen at one junction end. The chain combines TRBV5-1 with TRBJ1-1, with a possible D match to TRBD1 (6 bases). This CDR3 has 15 amino acids. Germline V lookup: CDR1 SGHRS, CDR2 YFSETQ. DNA for the CDR3: TGCGCCAGCAGTTTGGACAGCATAATGAACACTGAAGCTTTCTTT. Its translation: CASSLDSIMNTEAFF.

The chain carries TRBV6-6 and TRBJ2-1; the match to TRBD1 covers 7 bases. The CDR3 has 15 residues. J lost 5 bases, V lost 6 bases, and 10 bases had no gene match. Germline CDR1 and CDR2: MNHNY and SVGAGI (reference sequence). The chain's CDR3 is CASSENRGEDNEQFF. Here the CDR3 DNA reads TGTGCCAGCAGCGAAAACAGGGGAGAAGACAATGAGCAGTTCTTC.

This chain links TRBV5-1 with TRBJ2-7; D possibly corresponds to TRBD1 (6 bases). The CDR3 totals 14 residues. The V end was cut by 3 bases, the J end by 7 bases, with 17 bases between. The germline V gene encodes CDR1 SGHRS and CDR2 YFSETQ. The CDR3 region has the DNA TGCGCCAGCAGCTACTTTATTGGACAGTCGGAGCAGTACTTC. It translates to CASSYFIGQSEQYF.

V usage is TRBV7-2 and J usage is TRBJ1-2; no firm D call. V was cut by 3 bases and J by 8 bases, with 16 bases left in between. Germline CDR1 reads SGHTA; CDR2 reads FQGNSA. The CDR3 runs to 14 residues. CDR3 sequence reads: CASSFFEGMSGYTF. CDR3 sequence (DNA): TGTGCCAGCAGCTTTTTTGAGGGAATGAGCGGCTACACCTTC.

The rearrangement links TRBV4-1 to TRBJ2-7, with 9 positions matching TRBD1. This CDR3 spans 15 amino acids. Germline V lookup: CDR1 MGHRA, CDR2 YSYEKL. Unmatched junction bases numbered 6, after V lost 4 bases and J lost 2 bases. CDR3 sequence (DNA): TGCGCCAGCAGCCTCCGGGACAGGGCCCCCTACGAGCAGTACTTC. Translation gives CASSLRDRAPYEQYF.

This clone was counted only a few times. This chain links TRBV30 with TRBJ1-1; maybe TRBD1 (5 bases). Germline loops: CDR1 GTSNPN, CDR2 SVGIG (reference sequence). CDR3 size: 14 residues. Trimming removed 1 base at V and 0 bases at J, with 9 bases between. The CDR3 DNA reads TGTGCCTGGAGTGCAGGGAATTTGAACACTGAAGCTTTCTTT. Protein: CAWSAGNLNTEAFF.

This sequence joins TRBV19 and TRBJ2-7; TRBD2 matches 9 bases. This CDR3 contains 15 residues. Per the germline V gene, CDR1 is LNHDA and CDR2 is SQIVND (reference sequence). Trimming took 8 bases from V and 3 from J; bases not matched to a gene: 11. CDR3 sequence: CASAAVSSGIYEQYF. The CDR3, as DNA: TGTGCCAGTGCTGCTGTGTCTAGCGGGATCTACGAGCAGTACTTC.

The rearrangement links TRBV15 to TRBJ1-3; TRBD1 is a possible D gene (6 bases). In germline, CDR1 is LNHNV, CDR2 YYDKDF (reference sequence). The ends were cut back, 1 base at V and 2 bases at J, with 9 bases in the middle. CDR3 length equals 15 residues. This CDR3 is CATSRVTGTGNTIYF. As DNA, the CDR3 is TGTGCCACCAGCAGAGTCACAGGGACTGGAAACACCATATATTTT.

The chain combines TRBV5-1 with TRBJ2-7; weak D call: TRBD2 (5 bases). The germline V gene encodes CDR1 SGHRS and CDR2 YFSETQ. This CDR3 contains 17 residues. Trimming cost V 0 bases and J 0 bases, with 16 bases left between them. Written as DNA, the CDR3 is TGCGCCAGCAGCTTGGAAGCTACGGGGTCAGGCTCCTACGAGCAGTACTTC. Amino acid sequence: CASSLEATGSGSYEQYF.

The rearrangement joins TRBV14 to TRBJ1-3; D gene unclear. The germline V and J ends were trimmed by 3 bases and 4 bases, with 13 bases remaining between them. CDR3 length: 15 amino acids. The germline CDR1 and CDR2 sequences are SGHDN and FVKESK. CDR3 in amino acids: CASSHRGKRGNTIYF. In DNA, the CDR3 is TGTGCCAGCAGCCACCGGGGAAAGCGAGGAAACACCATATATTTT.

The chain is built from TRBV29-1 and TRBJ2-7; 11 nucleotides line up with TRBD1. CDR3 length: 14 residues. Germline V gene data show CDR1 as SQVTM and CDR2 as ANQGSEA. V dropped 6 bases and J dropped 5; count of bases not matched to a gene: 9. In DNA form, the CDR3 reads TGCAGCGTCAGAACCGGGACAGGGGGGAACGAGCAGTACTTC. Its protein product is CSVRTGTGGNEQYF.

The J gene is TRBJ2-7, the V gene TRBV5-1, with D perhaps matching TRBD2 (6 bases). CDR1 is SGHRS, CDR2 YFSETQ, per germline. The CDR3 consists of 12 residues. Trimming left V 4 bases short and J 3 bases short, with 8 bases between. CDR3 sequence reads: CASSTGDYEQYF. The CDR3 bases are TGCGCCAGCAGCACGGGGGACTACGAGCAGTACTTC.

The V gene is TRBV9, the J gene TRBJ1-6; possibly TRBD1 for D (6 bases). V was trimmed by 3 bases and J by 8 bases, leaving 18 bases between them. CDR1 SGDLS and CDR2 YYNGEE come from the germline V gene. The CDR3 is 16 residues long. The CDR3: CASSASSTGLDSPLHF. DNA of the CDR3: TGTGCCAGCAGCGCGAGTTCAACAGGGCTAGATTCACCCCTCCACTTT.